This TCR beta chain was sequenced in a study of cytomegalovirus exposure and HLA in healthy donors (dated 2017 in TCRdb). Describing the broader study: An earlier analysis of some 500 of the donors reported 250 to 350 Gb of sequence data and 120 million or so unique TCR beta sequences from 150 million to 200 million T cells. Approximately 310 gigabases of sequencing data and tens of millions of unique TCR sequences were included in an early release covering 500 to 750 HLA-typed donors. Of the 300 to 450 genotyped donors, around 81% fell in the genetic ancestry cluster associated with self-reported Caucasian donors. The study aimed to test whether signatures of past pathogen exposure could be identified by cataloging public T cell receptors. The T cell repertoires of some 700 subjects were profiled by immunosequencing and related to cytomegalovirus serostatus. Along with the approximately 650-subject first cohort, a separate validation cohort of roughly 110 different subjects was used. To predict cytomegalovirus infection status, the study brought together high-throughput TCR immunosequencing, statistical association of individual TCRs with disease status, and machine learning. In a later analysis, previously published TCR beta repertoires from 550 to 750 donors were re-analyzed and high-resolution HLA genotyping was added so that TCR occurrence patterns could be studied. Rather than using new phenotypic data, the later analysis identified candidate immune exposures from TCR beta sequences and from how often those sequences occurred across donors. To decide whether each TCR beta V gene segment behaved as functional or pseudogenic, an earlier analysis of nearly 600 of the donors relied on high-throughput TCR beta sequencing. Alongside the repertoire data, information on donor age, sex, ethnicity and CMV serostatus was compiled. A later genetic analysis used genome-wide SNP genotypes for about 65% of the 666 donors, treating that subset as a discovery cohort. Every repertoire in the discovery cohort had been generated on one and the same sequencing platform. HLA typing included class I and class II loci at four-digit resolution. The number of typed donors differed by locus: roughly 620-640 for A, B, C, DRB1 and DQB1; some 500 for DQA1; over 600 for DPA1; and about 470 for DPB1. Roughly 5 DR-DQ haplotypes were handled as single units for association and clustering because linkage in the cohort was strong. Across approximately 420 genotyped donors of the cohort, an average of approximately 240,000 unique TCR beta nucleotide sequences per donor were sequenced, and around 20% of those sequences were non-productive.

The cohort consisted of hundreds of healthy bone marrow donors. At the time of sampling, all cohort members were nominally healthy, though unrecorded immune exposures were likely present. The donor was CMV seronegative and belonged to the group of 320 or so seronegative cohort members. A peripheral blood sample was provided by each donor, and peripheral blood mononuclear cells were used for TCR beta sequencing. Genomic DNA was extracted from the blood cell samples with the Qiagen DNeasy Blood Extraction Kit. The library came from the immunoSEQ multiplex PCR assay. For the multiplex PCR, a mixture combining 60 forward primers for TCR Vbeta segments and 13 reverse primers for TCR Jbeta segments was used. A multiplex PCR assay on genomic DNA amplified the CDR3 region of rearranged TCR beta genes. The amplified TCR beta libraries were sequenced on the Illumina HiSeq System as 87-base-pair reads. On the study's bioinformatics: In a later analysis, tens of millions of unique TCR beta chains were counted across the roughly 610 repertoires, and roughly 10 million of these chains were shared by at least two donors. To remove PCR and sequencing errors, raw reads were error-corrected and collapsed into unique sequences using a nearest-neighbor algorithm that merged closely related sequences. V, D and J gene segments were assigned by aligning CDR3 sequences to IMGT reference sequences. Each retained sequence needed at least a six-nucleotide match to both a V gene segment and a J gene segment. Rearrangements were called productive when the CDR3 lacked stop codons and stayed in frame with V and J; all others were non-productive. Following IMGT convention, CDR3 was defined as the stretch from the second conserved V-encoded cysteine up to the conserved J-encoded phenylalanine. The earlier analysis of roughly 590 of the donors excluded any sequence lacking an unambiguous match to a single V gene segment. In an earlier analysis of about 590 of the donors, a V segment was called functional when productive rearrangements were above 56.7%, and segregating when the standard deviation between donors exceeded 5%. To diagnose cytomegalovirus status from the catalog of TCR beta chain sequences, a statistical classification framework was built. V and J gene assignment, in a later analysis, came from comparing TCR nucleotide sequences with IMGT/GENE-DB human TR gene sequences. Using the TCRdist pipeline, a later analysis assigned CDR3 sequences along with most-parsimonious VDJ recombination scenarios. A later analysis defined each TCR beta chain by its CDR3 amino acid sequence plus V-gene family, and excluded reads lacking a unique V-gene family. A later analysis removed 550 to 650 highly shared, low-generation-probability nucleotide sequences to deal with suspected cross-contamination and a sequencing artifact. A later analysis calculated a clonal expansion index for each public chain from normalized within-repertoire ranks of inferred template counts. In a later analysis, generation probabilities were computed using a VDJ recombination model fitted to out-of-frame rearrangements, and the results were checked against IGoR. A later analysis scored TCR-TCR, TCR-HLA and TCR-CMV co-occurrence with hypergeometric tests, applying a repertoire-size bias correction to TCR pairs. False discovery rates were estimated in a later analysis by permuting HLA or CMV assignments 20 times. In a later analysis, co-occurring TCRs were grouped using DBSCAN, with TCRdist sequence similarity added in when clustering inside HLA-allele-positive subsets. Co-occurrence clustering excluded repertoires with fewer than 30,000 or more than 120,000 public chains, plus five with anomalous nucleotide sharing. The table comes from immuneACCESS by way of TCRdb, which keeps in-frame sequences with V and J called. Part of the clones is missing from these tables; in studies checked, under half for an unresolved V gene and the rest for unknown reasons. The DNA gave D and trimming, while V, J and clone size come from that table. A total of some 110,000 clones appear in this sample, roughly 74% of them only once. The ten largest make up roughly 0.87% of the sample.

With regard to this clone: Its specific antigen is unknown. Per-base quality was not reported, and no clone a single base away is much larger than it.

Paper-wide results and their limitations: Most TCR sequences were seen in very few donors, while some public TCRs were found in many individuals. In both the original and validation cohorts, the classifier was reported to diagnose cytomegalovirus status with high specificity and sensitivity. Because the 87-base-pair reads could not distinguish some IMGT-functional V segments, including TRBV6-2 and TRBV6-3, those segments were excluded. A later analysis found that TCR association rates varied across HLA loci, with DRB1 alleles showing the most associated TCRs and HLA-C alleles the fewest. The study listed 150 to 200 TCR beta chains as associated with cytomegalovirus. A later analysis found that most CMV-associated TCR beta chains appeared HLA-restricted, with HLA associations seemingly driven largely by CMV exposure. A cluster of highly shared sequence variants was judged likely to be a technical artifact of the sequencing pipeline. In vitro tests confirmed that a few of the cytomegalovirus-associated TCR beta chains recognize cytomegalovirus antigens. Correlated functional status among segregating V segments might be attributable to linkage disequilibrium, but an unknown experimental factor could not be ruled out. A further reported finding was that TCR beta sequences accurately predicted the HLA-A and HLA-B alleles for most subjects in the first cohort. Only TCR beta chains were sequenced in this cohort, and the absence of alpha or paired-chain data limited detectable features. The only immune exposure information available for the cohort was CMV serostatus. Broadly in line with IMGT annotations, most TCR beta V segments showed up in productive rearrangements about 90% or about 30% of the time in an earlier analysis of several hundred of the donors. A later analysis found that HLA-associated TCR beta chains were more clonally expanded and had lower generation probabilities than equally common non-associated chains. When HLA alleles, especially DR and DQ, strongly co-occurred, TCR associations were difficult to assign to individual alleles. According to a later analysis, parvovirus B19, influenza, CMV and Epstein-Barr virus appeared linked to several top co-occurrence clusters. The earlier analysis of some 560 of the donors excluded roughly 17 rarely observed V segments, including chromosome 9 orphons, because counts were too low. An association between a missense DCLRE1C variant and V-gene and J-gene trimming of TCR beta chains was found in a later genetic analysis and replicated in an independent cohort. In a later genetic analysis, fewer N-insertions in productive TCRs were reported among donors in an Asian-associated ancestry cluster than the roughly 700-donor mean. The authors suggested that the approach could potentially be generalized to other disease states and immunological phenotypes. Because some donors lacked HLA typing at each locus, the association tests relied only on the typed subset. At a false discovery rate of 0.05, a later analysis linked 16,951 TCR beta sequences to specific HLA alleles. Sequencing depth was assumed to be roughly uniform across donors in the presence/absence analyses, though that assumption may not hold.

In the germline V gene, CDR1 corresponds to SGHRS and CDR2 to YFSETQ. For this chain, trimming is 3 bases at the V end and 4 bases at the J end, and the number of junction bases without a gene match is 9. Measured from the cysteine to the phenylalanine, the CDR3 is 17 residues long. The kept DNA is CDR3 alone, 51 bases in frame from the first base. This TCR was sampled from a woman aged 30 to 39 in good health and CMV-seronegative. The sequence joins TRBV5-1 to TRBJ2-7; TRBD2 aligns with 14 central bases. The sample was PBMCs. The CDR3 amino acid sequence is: CASSSWGTSGSGYEQYF. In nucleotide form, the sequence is TGCGCCAGCAGCTCCTGGGGGACTAGCGGGAGTGGTTACGAGCAGTACTTC.